This T cell receptor (beta chain) is drawn from a study of cytomegalovirus exposure and HLA in healthy donors (TCRdb year 2017). About the full investigation: In an earlier analysis of under 600 of the donors, 276 Gb of sequence data and roughly 100 million unique TCR beta sequences from roughly 180 million T cells were reported. Of the 350 to 450 genotyped donors, about 80% fell in the genetic ancestry cluster associated with self-reported Caucasian donors. HLA typing covered class I and class II loci at four-digit resolution. Genome-wide SNP genotypes for about 55% of the roughly 670 donors were used in a later genetic analysis, which treated that subset as a discovery cohort. Donor age, sex, ethnicity and CMV serostatus were compiled alongside the repertoire data. Rather than using new phenotypic data, the later analysis identified candidate immune exposures from TCR beta sequences and from how often those sequences occurred across donors. A later analysis re-analyzed previously published TCR beta repertoires from 666 donors and added high-resolution HLA genotyping to study TCR occurrence patterns. The number of donors typed differed by locus, with about 629-640 for A, B, C, DRB1 and DQB1, roughly 550 for DQA1, about 610 for DPA1, and around 450 for DPB1. All discovery cohort repertoires had been generated using a single sequencing platform. An early release that covered around 590 HLA-typed donors contained about 300 gigabases of sequencing data and about 84 million unique TCR sequences. An earlier analysis of about 600 of the donors used high-throughput TCR beta sequencing to judge whether each TCR beta V gene segment behaved as functional or pseudogenic. Among around 400 genotyped donors of the cohort, an average of around 250,000 unique TCR beta nucleotide sequences was sequenced per donor, of which about 19% were non-productive. The study profiled the T cell repertoires of approximately 700 subjects by immunosequencing and related them to cytomegalovirus serostatus. To predict cytomegalovirus infection status, the study combined high-throughput TCR immunosequencing, statistical association of individual TCRs with disease status, and machine learning. Along with the roughly 670-subject first cohort, a separate validation cohort of around 120 different subjects was used. The study aimed to test whether cataloging public T cell receptors could reveal signatures of past pathogen exposure. Roughly five DR-DQ haplotypes were treated as single units for association and clustering because of strong linkage in the cohort.

What the research found in general, with its limitations: A later analysis found that HLA-associated TCR beta chains were more clonally expanded and had lower generation probabilities than equally common non-associated chains. A later genetic analysis associated a missense DCLRE1C variant with V-gene and J-gene trimming of TCR beta chains, and an independent cohort replicated the association. This cohort had only TCR beta chains sequenced, and the lack of alpha or paired-chain data limited which features could be detected. In a later analysis, most CMV-associated TCR beta chains were found to appear HLA-restricted, with HLA associations seemingly driven largely by CMV exposure. Compared with the roughly 700-donor mean, donors in an Asian-associated ancestry cluster had fewer N-insertions in productive TCRs, according to a later genetic analysis. When HLA alleles, especially DR and DQ, strongly co-occurred, attributing TCR associations to individual alleles was difficult. An earlier analysis of approximately 530 of the donors showed that most TCR beta V segments appeared in productive rearrangements either about 87% or about 30% of the time, which broadly matched IMGT annotations. Because counts were too low, fewer than 20 rarely observed V segments, including chromosome 9 orphons, were excluded from the earlier analysis of 587 of the donors. Several of the top co-occurrence clusters appeared to be linked to parvovirus B19, influenza, CMV and Epstein-Barr virus, according to a later analysis. In both the original and validation cohorts, the classifier was reported to diagnose cytomegalovirus status with high specificity and sensitivity. For the cohort, immune exposure information was limited to CMV serostatus. The study gave a list of 150 to 200 TCR beta chains associated with cytomegalovirus. A further reported finding was that TCR beta sequences accurately predicted the HLA-A and HLA-B alleles for most subjects in the first cohort. A cluster of highly shared sequence variants was judged likely to represent a technical artifact of the sequencing pipeline. Correlated functional status among segregating V segments might be attributable to linkage disequilibrium, but an unknown experimental factor could not be ruled out. Some IMGT-functional V segments, including TRBV6-2 and TRBV6-3, could not be distinguished by the 87-base-pair reads and were therefore excluded. A later analysis associated some 17,000 TCR beta sequences with specific HLA alleles at a false discovery rate of 0.05. According to the authors, the approach could potentially be generalized to other disease states and immunological phenotypes. In vitro tests confirmed that three of the cytomegalovirus-associated TCR beta chains recognize cytomegalovirus antigens. Most TCR sequences were observed very rarely across donors, whereas some public TCRs were present in many individuals. Roughly uniform sequencing depth across donors was assumed in presence/absence analyses, although this assumption may not hold. HLA typing was unavailable for some donors at each locus, so association tests used only the typed subset. A later analysis found that TCR association rates varied across HLA loci, with DRB1 alleles showing the most associated TCRs and HLA-C alleles the fewest.

From the germline V gene (reference sequence), CDR1 is LNHNV and CDR2 is YYDKDF. Ends trimmed: V by 0 bases, J by 5 bases; bases unmatched to a gene: 3. From cysteine to phenylalanine, the CDR3 is 14 amino acids long. The sequence is cut down to CDR3 DNA, 42 bases in frame from base 1. The cohort comprised 666 healthy bone marrow donors. All cohort members were sampled while nominally healthy, although unrecorded immune exposures were likely present. Of the 666 cohort members, almost 300 had positive CMV serostatus and around 350 had negative CMV serostatus, and CMV serostatus was not recorded for the donor. A peripheral blood sample was collected from each donor, and TCR beta sequencing was performed on peripheral blood mononuclear cells. Genomic DNA was extracted from the blood cell samples with the Qiagen DNeasy Blood Extraction Kit. The library was built by means of the immunoSEQ multiplex PCR assay. The multiplex PCR relied on a mix of 60 forward primers for TCR Vbeta segments and 13 reverse primers for TCR Jbeta segments. A multiplex PCR assay on genomic DNA amplified the CDR3 region of rearranged TCR beta genes. Amplified TCR beta libraries were sequenced as 87-base-pair reads on the Illumina HiSeq System. The authors' pipeline ran thus. Across the roughly 600 repertoires, a later analysis counted 60 million to 90 million unique TCR beta chains, about 10 million of which were shared by at least two donors. Raw reads were error-corrected and collapsed into unique sequences by a nearest-neighbor algorithm in which closely related sequences were merged to remove PCR and sequencing errors. CDR3 sequences were aligned to IMGT reference sequences to assign V, D and J gene segments. For a sequence to be retained, at least a six-nucleotide match to both a V gene segment and a J gene segment was required. A rearrangement was called productive if the CDR3 had no stop codons and remained in frame with V and J, and every other rearrangement was called non-productive. Following IMGT convention, CDR3 was defined as the stretch from the second conserved V-encoded cysteine to the conserved J-encoded phenylalanine. The earlier analysis of more than 450 of the donors excluded sequences that lacked an unambiguous match to a single V gene segment. In an earlier analysis of a few hundred of the donors, a V segment was called functional when productive rearrangements were above 56.7%, and segregating when the standard deviation between donors exceeded 5%. A statistical classification framework was developed to diagnose cytomegalovirus status using the catalog of TCR beta chain sequences. V and J gene assignment, in a later analysis, came from comparing TCR nucleotide sequences with IMGT/GENE-DB human TR gene sequences. A later analysis assigned CDR3 sequences and most-parsimonious VDJ recombination scenarios with the TCRdist pipeline. In a later analysis, each TCR beta chain was defined by its CDR3 amino acid sequence together with its V-gene family, and reads without a unique V-gene family were excluded. In a later analysis, 450 to 600 highly shared, low-generation-probability nucleotide sequences were removed to address suspected cross-contamination and a sequencing artifact. In a later analysis, a clonal expansion index for each public chain was calculated from normalized within-repertoire ranks of inferred template counts. A later analysis computed generation probabilities with a VDJ recombination model fitted to out-of-frame rearrangements, and checked the results against IGoR. A later analysis scored TCR-TCR, TCR-HLA and TCR-CMV co-occurrence with hypergeometric tests, applying a repertoire-size bias correction to TCR pairs. In a later analysis, false discovery rates were estimated by permuting HLA or CMV assignments 20 times. In a later analysis, co-occurring TCRs were grouped with DBSCAN, and TCRdist sequence similarity was added when clustering was performed within HLA-allele-positive subsets. For co-occurrence clustering, repertoires with fewer than 30,000 or more than 120,000 public chains were excluded, along with several repertoires with anomalous nucleotide sharing. Not all clones reach the TCRdb copy of this immuneACCESS table, which keeps in-frame sequences only. Checked studies attribute under half of the gap to unresolved V genes and leave the rest unexplained. That table gives V, J and clone size, and the DNA gave D and trimming. The sample table lists over 100,000 clones, around two thirds of them with a count of one. The ten largest clones take up approximately 2% of the sample.

Note on this clone: It has no known antigen specificity. Base qualities were left out, and no much larger clone turns up one base away.

The V gene is TRBV15 and the J gene is TRBJ1-2; 7 bases in the middle match TRBD1. The receptor was derived from a human donor in good health. The sequencing input was PBMCs. The DNA sequence reads TGTGCCACCAGCAGAGACCGACAGGGATATGGCTACACCTTC. This yields the protein CATSRDRQGYGYTF. Outside the CDR3, residues come from the reference TRBV15 and TRBJ1-2 proteins, so the full variable domain is: DAMVIQNPRYQVTQFGKPVTLSCSQTLNHNVMYWYQQKSSQAPKLLFHYYDKDFNNEADTPDNFQSRRPNTSFCFLDIRSPGLGDTAMYLCATSRDRQGYGYTFGSGTRLTVV.